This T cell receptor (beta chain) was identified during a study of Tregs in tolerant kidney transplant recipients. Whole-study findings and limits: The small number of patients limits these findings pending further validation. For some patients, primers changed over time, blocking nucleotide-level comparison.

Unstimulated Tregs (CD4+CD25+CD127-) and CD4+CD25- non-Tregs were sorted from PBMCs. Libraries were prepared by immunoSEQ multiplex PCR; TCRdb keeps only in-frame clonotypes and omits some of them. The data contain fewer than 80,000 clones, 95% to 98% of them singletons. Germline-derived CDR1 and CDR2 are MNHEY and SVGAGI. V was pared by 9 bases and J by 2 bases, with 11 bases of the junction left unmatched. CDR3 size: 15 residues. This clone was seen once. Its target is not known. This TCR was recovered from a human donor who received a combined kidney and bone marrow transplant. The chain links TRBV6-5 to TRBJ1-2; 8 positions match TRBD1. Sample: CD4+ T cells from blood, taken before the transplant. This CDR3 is CASVTGASGNYGYTF. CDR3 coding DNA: TGTGCCAGTGTGACAGGGGCTTCGGGCAACTATGGCTACACCTTC.